This T cell receptor beta chain was documented in a study of T cells after yellow fever vaccination. TCRdb reanalysed the 5' RACE reads using MiXCR and keeps one entry per CDR3 protein. The sample lists over 110,000 distinct CDR3 sequences, 7.7% seen once, with roughly 0.77% in the top ten. Germline-derived CDR1 and CDR2 are SGHRS and YFSETQ. There are 14 residues in the CDR3. V shed 4 bases and J 0 bases; nucleotides not matched to a gene: 4. Whole-study findings and limits: A weaker but faster secondary response was observed, peaking on day 5 versus 15. Contamination of FACS-sorted repertoires by abundant clonotypes from the bulk population could occur. Clones from primary vaccination mostly reappeared after the booster (over 95% CD4, approximately 86% CD8). Shared CD4/CD8 clonotypes were a small share, likely from convergent recombination.

This clonotype was seen ten or more times. Its target is unknown. The receptor was isolated from a man aged 25 to 40 who received the YFV17D yellow fever vaccine. V gene TRBV5-1 combines with J gene TRBJ2-7; 7 bases are shared with TRBD2. The input for sequencing was CD4+ T cells sorted from PBMCs, taken 5 days after the yellow fever booster vaccination. The CDR3: CASSLREFSYEQYF. CDR3 nucleotide sequence: TGCGCCAGCAGCCTGCGGGAGTTCTCCTACGAGCAGTACTTC.